Following are 27 T cell receptor beta chains from one sample sequenced in a study of cytomegalovirus exposure and HLA in healthy donors. The PCR used 60 Vbeta and 13 Jbeta primers. TCRdb's table, derived via immunoSEQ multiplex PCR, lists solely in-frame clones and lacks some. The sample shows roughly 200,000 clones, 78% of them seen only once. The material sequenced was PBMCs. The receptors come from a female donor in good health and CMV-seronegative.

The V gene is TRBV6-1, the J gene TRBJ2-7, with D tentatively TRBD2 (5 bases). The CDR3 is 13 residues long. Between the trimmed V and J ends, which lost 8 bases and 4 bases, there was a span of 15 bases. Germline loops: CDR1 MNHNS, CDR2 SASEGT. The CDR3 region has the DNA TGTGCCAGCCGTTCACGGGGTATTTACGAGCAGTACTTC. Translation gives CASRSRGIYEQYF.

The chain joins TRBV4-2 to TRBJ2-1; a weak D match, TRBD2 (6 bases). The CDR3 sequence is 14 residues long. V was cut by 0 bases and J by 9 bases, with 12 bases left in between. The germline gives CDR1 LGHNA, CDR2 YNFKEQ. CDR3 sequence reads: CASSQETGAGEQFF. The CDR3 bases are TGTGCCAGCAGCCAAGAGACGGGAGCGGGTGAGCAGTTCTTC.

This clone was counted a single time. The rearrangement joins TRBV19 to TRBJ2-1, with 13 bases lining up with TRBD2. CDR3 length: 17 amino acids. V trimming: 5 bases; J trimming: 2 bases; junction bases outside the gene matches: 6. Per the germline V gene, CDR1 is LNHDA and CDR2 is SQIVND (reference sequence). The DNA for the CDR3 is TGTGCCAGTAGTCATACTAGCGGGAGGGCCCCCTACAATGAGCAGTTCTTC. Protein: CASSHTSGRAPYNEQFF. Using reference TRBV19 and TRBJ2-1 for the parts outside the CDR3, the full variable domain is DGGITQSPKYLFRKEGQNVTLSCEQNLNHDAMYWYRQDPGQGLRLIYYSQIVNDFQKGDIAEGYSVSREKKESFPLTVTSAQKNPTAFYLCASSHTSGRAPYNEQFFGPGTRLTVL.

The chain carries TRBV18 and TRBJ2-2; the match to TRBD2 covers 7 bases. V lost 3 bases and J lost 0; bases outside the gene matches: 1. CDR1 KGHSH and CDR2 LQKENI come from the germline V gene. This CDR3 has 15 residues. Written as DNA, the CDR3 is TGTGCCAGCTCACCCGCGGGGGCGAACACCGGGGAGCTGTTTTTT. The encoded protein is CASSPAGANTGELFF.

DNA for the CDR3: TGTGCCAGCAGTGCGACAGGGCTGTCGGATGAGCAGTTCTTC. Its protein product is CASSATGLSDEQFF. The chain links TRBV6-1 to TRBJ2-1, with 7 bases matching TRBD1. Unmatched junction bases numbered 8, after V lost 4 bases and J lost 8 bases. Per germline, CDR1 MNHNS and CDR2 SASEGT. This CDR3 comprises 14 residues.

This chain uses TRBV5-4 with TRBJ2-7, with 9 positions matching TRBD2. Trimming removed 4 bases from V and 2 bases from J; junction bases left unmatched: 13. CDR1 and CDR2 (germline): SGHNT, YYREEE (reference sequence). The CDR3 contains 17 residues. DNA of the CDR3: TGTGCCAGCAGCCTACCTGGACCGGGCGGGGGGGCCTACGAGCAGTACTTC. It yields the protein CASSLPGPGGGAYEQYF.

The V call is TRBV7-8, the J call TRBJ2-5; 11 positions match TRBD2. The ends lost 1 base at V and 3 bases at J; junction bases unmatched: 10. This CDR3 has 18 amino acids. Germline loops: CDR1 SGHVS, CDR2 FQNEAQ. The CDR3 loop is CASSLVRLAGSPKETQYF. The DNA of the CDR3 is TGTGCCAGCAGCTTAGTGCGACTAGCGGGGTCCCCAAAAGAGACCCAGTACTTC.

The V gene is TRBV11-2, the J gene TRBJ2-1; 7 bases agree with TRBD1. Germline V gene data show CDR1 as SGHAT and CDR2 as FQNNGV. The CDR3 length is 15 residues. V shed 4 bases and J 5 bases; nucleotides not matched to a gene: 8. CDR3 in amino acids: CASSSPRGSNNEQFF. CDR3 nucleotide sequence: TGTGCCAGCAGCTCCCCCAGGGGGTCCAACAATGAGCAGTTCTTC.

The chain joins TRBV28 to TRBJ1-2; TRBD1 matches at 10 bases. The V segment lost 2 bases and the J segment 7 bases; nucleotides outside the gene matches: 1. This CDR3 comprises 13 residues. Germline CDR1 reads MDHEN; CDR2 reads SYDVKM. This CDR3 reads CASSLGDRGGYTF. CDR3 nucleotide sequence: TGTGCCAGCAGTTTAGGGGACAGGGGTGGCTACACCTTC.

The rearrangement uses TRBV4-2 and TRBJ2-1, with 11 positions matching TRBD2. The CDR3 length is 15 residues. Germline V gene data show CDR1 as LGHNA and CDR2 as YNFKEQ. After removal of 7 bases from V and 2 bases from J, the junction contained 4 bases not matched to a gene. The CDR3 sequence: CASKLLAGAYNEQFF. CDR3 DNA: TGTGCCAGCAAACTACTAGCGGGAGCCTACAATGAGCAGTTCTTC.

Only a few counts were recorded for this clone. The chain employs TRBV5-6 and TRBJ2-5; 7 bases line up with TRBD2. The CDR3 is 18 residues long. Losses at the gene ends were 4 bases for V and 5 bases for J; bases not matched to a gene: 20. Per germline, CDR1 SGHDT and CDR2 YYEEEE. Here the CDR3 DNA reads TGTGCCAGCAGCCCCTACTCGGGGCAGAGCGGGGTCAGGGAGACCCAGTACTTC. Translated, it gives CASSPYSGQSGVRETQYF.

This clone was recorded only once. The chain uses TRBV6-6 and TRBJ1-2; maybe TRBD1 (6 bases). The ends were cut back, 4 bases at V and 6 bases at J, with 9 bases in the middle. The CDR3 consists of 12 residues. The germline CDR1 and CDR2 sequences are MNHNY and SVGAGI (reference sequence). In DNA, the CDR3 is TGTGCCAGCAGTTCGTCAGGGGATGGCTACACCTTC. It yields the protein CASSSSGDGYTF.

This chain uses TRBV14 with TRBJ2-5; 11 nucleotides align to TRBD2. The CDR3 length is 16 residues. Germline CDR1 is SGHDN and CDR2 is FVKESK. V lost 1 base, J lost 4 bases, and 5 bases stayed unmatched. The CDR3 DNA is TGTGCCAGCAGCCAAGGGATAACTAGCGGGGGAGAGACCCAGTACTTC. Amino acid sequence: CASSQGITSGGETQYF.

In its sample, this clone was seen once. Other DNA sequences within the sample encode an identical CDR3. The chain has TRBV7-8 and TRBJ1-1, with 7 bases lining up with TRBD1. Germline-derived CDR1 and CDR2 are SGHVS and FQNEAQ. This CDR3 region has 15 residues. V was clipped by 5 bases and J by 1 base; unmatched bases: 7. Here the CDR3 DNA reads TGTGCCAGCAGCCCCCGACAGGGAAAGAACACTGAAGCTTTCTTT. It translates to CASSPRQGKNTEAFF.

J is TRBJ2-7 and V is TRBV7-8; TRBD2 matches 8 bases. CDR1 and CDR2 (germline): SGHVS, FQNEAQ. The CDR3 has 14 residues. Losses at the gene ends were 1 base for V and 4 bases for J; bases not matched to a gene: 3. The CDR3 region is CASSLEAGEYEQYF. In nucleotides, the CDR3 is TGTGCCAGCAGCTTAGAAGCGGGAGAGTACGAGCAGTACTTC.

The count of this clone is one. This chain connects TRBV9 to TRBJ2-3; no clear D gene. The CDR3 consists of 13 residues. The germline gives CDR1 SGDLS, CDR2 YYNGEE. The ends were cut back, 3 bases at V and 6 bases at J, with 11 bases in the middle. The chain's CDR3 is CASSETPLDTQYF. Here the CDR3 DNA reads TGTGCCAGCAGCGAGACTCCGTTGGATACGCAGTATTTT.

The chain couples TRBV27 to TRBJ2-7; D possibly corresponds to TRBD2 (6 bases). Trimming pared 5 bases from V and 4 bases from J, leaving 15 bases between. This CDR3 comprises 14 residues. Germline assignment: CDR1 MNHEY and CDR2 SMNVEV (reference sequence). DNA for the CDR3: TGTGCCAGCAGTCTTGGGGACCTAGCGTACGAGCAGTACTTC. Protein sequence: CASSLGDLAYEQYF.

The V call is TRBV6-1, the J call TRBJ2-5; 7 positions match TRBD1. Judging by the DNA end, TRBJ2-7 fits better; the J call may be wrong. Per germline, CDR1 MNHNS and CDR2 SASEGT. The CDR3 has 15 amino acids. This CDR3 is CASTFSDRVTYEQYF. The CDR3 DNA reads as TGTGCCAGCACTTTTTCCGACAGGGTTACCTACGAGCAGTACTTC.

A note on this clone: This same CDR3 is encoded by further DNA sequences in the sample. The V gene is TRBV9, the J gene TRBJ2-1, with 7 bases lining up with TRBD2. The CDR3 contains 14 residues. In germline, CDR1 is SGDLS, CDR2 YYNGEE. The J segment lost 6 bases and the V segment lost 0 bases, leaving 3 bases of the junction unmatched. CDR3 sequence: CASSVVGGSNEQFF. The CDR3 region has the DNA TGTGCCAGCAGCGTAGTAGGCGGGAGCAATGAGCAGTTCTTC.

CDR3 sequence: CASSPGKETQYF. DNA for the CDR3: TGTGCCAGCAGTCCAGGGAAAGAGACCCAGTACTTC. V usage is TRBV11-2 and J usage is TRBJ2-5; the D gene is possibly TRBD1 (5 bases). Trimming took 6 bases from V and 3 from J, leaving 8 bases between them. Germline assignment: CDR1 SGHAT and CDR2 FQNNGV. The CDR3 totals 12 residues.

This chain uses TRBV5-1 with TRBJ2-5, with 7 bases fitting TRBD1. This CDR3 spans 14 amino acids. V lost 3 bases to trimming and J lost 0 bases; unmatched junction nucleotides: 2. CDR1 and CDR2 from the germline V gene are SGHRS and YFSETQ. Here the CDR3 reads CASSWTGHQETQYF. CDR3 DNA sequence: TGCGCCAGCAGCTGGACAGGCCACCAAGAGACCCAGTACTTC.

V usage is TRBV6-1 and J usage is TRBJ1-5; TRBD1 might be the D (5 bases). Germline V lookup: CDR1 MNHNS, CDR2 SASEGT. The V gene lost 4 bases and the J gene lost 3 bases, with 7 bases spanning the gap. CDR3 length: 13 amino acids. This chain's CDR3 is CASSGQYNQPQHF. Here the CDR3 DNA reads TGTGCCAGCAGTGGACAGTACAATCAGCCCCAGCATTTT.

The chain couples TRBV28 to TRBJ2-2; the match to TRBD2 covers 7 bases. CDR1 is MDHEN and CDR2 is SYDVKM in the germline V gene. The J segment lost 7 bases and the V segment lost 7 bases, leaving 6 bases of the junction unmatched. This CDR3 spans 13 amino acids. DNA of the CDR3: TGTGCCAGCAAGGGCGGGAGTTACGGGGAGCTGTTTTTT. The encoded protein is CASKGGSYGELFF.

This chain connects TRBV5-1 to TRBJ2-5; 11 bases are a match to TRBD2. This CDR3 comprises 15 residues. J lost 5 bases, V lost 4 bases, and 7 bases had no gene match. CDR1 SGHRS and CDR2 YFSETQ come from the germline V gene. CDR3 in DNA: TGCGCCAGCAGCCACGGGACTAGCGGAGAGGAGACCCAGTACTTC. Translation: CASSHGTSGEETQYF.

The rearrangement uses TRBV7-8 and TRBJ1-1, with 7 bases that match TRBD1. CDR1 SGHVS and CDR2 FQNEAQ come from the germline V gene. The CDR3 runs 14 residues. V shed 4 bases and J 0 bases; nucleotides not matched to a gene: 2. The CDR3 region has the DNA TGTGCCAGCAGCTCAGACAGGGTGAACACTGAAGCTTTCTTT. Amino acids: CASSSDRVNTEAFF.

This chain uses TRBV28 with TRBJ2-2; 10 bases agree with TRBD1. Germline CDR1 is MDHEN and CDR2 is SYDVKM. This CDR3 spans 16 amino acids. The trim removed 5 bases at V and 3 bases at J, leaving 6 bases unmatched. The CDR3 loop reads CASSPRGTGDTGELFF. The CDR3 DNA is TGTGCCAGCAGTCCGCGGGGGACAGGGGACACCGGGGAGCTGTTTTTT.

The chain uses TRBV6-5 and TRBJ1-3; 8 bases are a match to TRBD1. With 5 bases clipped from V and 8 bases from J, the junction kept 8 bases outside the gene matches. The CDR3 covers 14 residues. Germline V gives CDR1 MNHEY, CDR2 SVGAGI. CDR3 residues: CASSTTGQGHTIYF. The CDR3, as DNA: TGTGCCAGCAGTACCACCGGACAGGGACACACCATATATTTT.